One sample yielded the 20 T cell receptor beta chains listed below, sequenced in a study of blood T cell repertoires in COVID-19. Method: immunoSEQ multiplex PCR; TCRdb's copy keeps in-frame clones and lacks some. The table records about 250,000 clones, approximately 88% of them present only once. The sample was peripheral blood. The source of these receptors is a woman in her twenties or thirties with COVID-19, enrolled during active disease.

The rearrangement uses TRBV11-2 and TRBJ1-1; D remains unclear. The ends were cut back, 5 bases at V and 0 bases at J, with 7 bases in the middle. The CDR3 contains 13 residues. From germline, CDR1 is SGHAT and CDR2 FQNNGV. The CDR3 loop reads CASSPQMNTEAFF. Here the CDR3 DNA reads TGTGCCAGCAGCCCACAAATGAACACTGAAGCTTTCTTT.

The rearrangement joins TRBV3-1 (or the pseudogene TRBV3-2) to TRBJ2-1; tentatively, D is TRBD2 (5 bases). The V gene lost 0 bases and the J gene lost 0 bases, with 15 bases spanning the gap. The V gene's germline CDR1 is LGHDT and CDR2 YNNKEL (reference sequence). The CDR3 is 18 amino acids. The CDR3 DNA reads as TGTGCCAGCAGCCAAGATGTCTTAGGTGGAGGCTCCTACAATGAGCAGTTCTTC. This codes for CASSQDVLGGGSYNEQFF.

The chain couples TRBV12-3 or TRBV12-4 to TRBJ2-7; weak D call: TRBD1 (6 bases). With 2 bases removed from V and 5 bases from J, the gap between germline ends came to 10 bases. This CDR3 has 13 residues. For the CDR3, the DNA is TGTGCCAGCAGTTTACAGGGGCCAGACGAGCAGTACTTC. Translation: CASSLQGPDEQYF.

This clone was recorded a few times. The chain couples TRBV24-1 to TRBJ1-1; D unresolved. Germline V lookup: CDR1 KGHDR, CDR2 SFDVKD. CDR3 length: 12 amino acids. The V and J ends lost 4 bases and 7 bases respectively, with 9 bases between them. The CDR3 coding sequence is TGTGCCACCAGTGACCGGCTAGGTGAAGCTTTCTTT. Amino acids: CATSDRLGEAFF.

CDR3 coding DNA: TGTGCCAGCAGCGTCCCCCGGGACTCCGTCTTCACAGATACGCAGTATTTT. It codes for CASSVPRDSVFTDTQYF. The V and J genes are TRBV9 and TRBJ2-3, with D perhaps TRBD2 (6 bases). With 2 bases removed from V and 2 bases from J, the gap between germline ends came to 18 bases. This CDR3 spans 17 amino acids. Germline V gives CDR1 SGDLS, CDR2 YYNGEE.

The chain combines TRBV6-5 with TRBJ1-2, with a weak D call TRBD1 (6 bases). V lost 6 bases and J 8 bases, leaving 19 bases between the germline ends. The length of the CDR3 is 14 residues. Germline-derived CDR1 and CDR2 are MNHEY and SVGAGI. Here the CDR3 DNA reads TGTGCCAGCAGCGTAAGGGGGGGTGCGCGAGGCTACACCTTC. Protein product: CASSVRGGARGYTF.

The chain carries TRBV29-1 and TRBJ2-5; tentatively, D is TRBD1 (5 bases). The ends were cut back, 0 bases at V and 1 base at J, with 9 bases in the middle. The CDR3 consists of 14 residues. Germline CDR1 SQVTM, CDR2 ANQGSEA. The CDR3 sequence is CSVEDQGTQETQYF. The CDR3, as DNA: TGCAGCGTTGAAGATCAGGGCACCCAAGAGACCCAGTACTTC. Drawing the rest from reference TRBV29-1 and TRBJ2-5, the complete variable domain is SAVISQKPSRDICQRGTSLTIQCQVDSQVTMMFWYRQQPGQSLTLIATANQGSEATYESGFVIDKFPISRPNLTFSTLTVSNMSPEDSSIYLCSVEDQGTQETQYFGPGTRLLVL.

This sequence joins TRBV29-1 and TRBJ1-3; D is ambiguous. Looked up from germline, CDR1 is SQVTM and CDR2 is ANQGSEA. Trimming shortened V by 4 bases and J by 2 bases, and 9 bases separated the two germline ends. CDR3 length: 13 amino acids. The CDR3 region is CSVAPSTGNTIYF. The CDR3 DNA is TGCAGCGTTGCCCCATCCACTGGAAACACCATATATTTT. The full variable domain, completed using reference TRBV29-1 and TRBJ1-3, is SAVISQKPSRDICQRGTSLTIQCQVDSQVTMMFWYRQQPGQSLTLIATANQGSEATYESGFVIDKFPISRPNLTFSTLTVSNMSPEDSSIYLCSVAPSTGNTIYFGEGSWLTVV.

The rearrangement uses TRBV6-2 or TRBV6-3 and TRBJ2-7, with 11 positions matching TRBD2. This CDR3 is built from 15 residues. Germline V lookup: CDR1 MNHEY, CDR2 SVGEGT. With 6 bases clipped from V and 4 bases from J, the junction kept 8 bases outside the gene matches. The chain's CDR3 is CASSKGLADHYEQYF. CDR3 coding DNA: TGTGCCAGCAGCAAGGGACTAGCGGACCATTACGAGCAGTACTTC.

The rearrangement joins TRBV28 to TRBJ2-1, with 8 positions matching TRBD1. The CDR3 loop spans 15 amino acids. Trimming at V came to 2 bases and at J to 6 bases, leaving 6 bases not matched to a gene. In germline, CDR1 is MDHEN, CDR2 SYDVKM. DNA for the CDR3: TGTGCCAGCAGTTTAGACAGGGGCGTTGTCAATGAGCAGTTCTTC. It yields the protein CASSLDRGVVNEQFF. The full variable domain, in which reference TRBV28 and TRBJ2-1 provide the parts outside the CDR3, is DVKVTQSSRYLVKRTGEKVFLECVQDMDHENMFWYRQDPGLGLRLIYFSYDVKMKEKGDIPEGYSVSREKKERFSLILESASTNQTSMYLCASSLDRGVVNEQFFGPGTRLTVL.

This sequence joins TRBV27 and TRBJ2-7; 9 nucleotides align to TRBD1. CDR1 MNHEY and CDR2 SMNVEV come from the germline V gene (reference sequence). This CDR3 is built from 17 residues. V shed 4 bases, J shed 0 bases, and the junction held 10 bases outside the gene matches. The CDR3 spells CASSSIADRGSSYEQYV. The DNA for the CDR3 is TGTGCCAGCAGTTCCATCGCTGACAGGGGGAGCTCCTACGAGCAGTACGTC.

The chain uses TRBV7-9 and TRBJ2-3; a possible D gene is TRBD2 (7 bases). Trimming shortened V by 4 bases and J by 2 bases, and 19 bases separated the two germline ends. The CDR3 runs to 17 residues. Germline CDR1 reads SEHNR; CDR2 reads FQNEAQ (reference sequence). The chain's CDR3 is CASSSYEFGGHTDTQYF. The CDR3 DNA reads as TGTGCCAGCAGCTCATATGAGTTCGGGGGGCACACAGATACGCAGTATTTT.

This chain joins TRBV7-6 and TRBJ2-2, with 8 bases matching TRBD2. Germline-derived CDR1 and CDR2 are SGHVS and FNYEAQ. The CDR3 loop spans 15 amino acids. Trimming at V came to 5 bases and at J to 4 bases, leaving 6 bases not matched to a gene. DNA of the CDR3: TGTGCCAGCAGCCCCGGGACTAGGTCCACCGGGGAGCTGTTTTTT. It is translated as CASSPGTRSTGELFF.

The chain is built from TRBV5-6 and TRBJ2-3; 9 nucleotides agree with TRBD1. V was clipped by 2 bases and J by 2 bases; unmatched bases: 3. Germline loops: CDR1 SGHDT, CDR2 YYEEEE. The CDR3 runs to 15 residues. The CDR3 loop reads CASSFGTGYTDTQYF. Written as DNA, the CDR3 is TGTGCCAGCAGCTTTGGGACAGGGTACACAGATACGCAGTATTTT.

This chain joins TRBV18 and TRBJ2-2, with 9 bases fitting TRBD2. V trimming: 1 base; J trimming: 3 bases; junction bases outside the gene matches: 0. The CDR3 has 15 amino acids. CDR1 KGHSH and CDR2 LQKENI come from the germline V gene. Written as DNA, the CDR3 is TGTGCCAGCTCACCACTAGCGGGGGACACCGGGGAGCTGTTTTTT. This codes for CASSPLAGDTGELFF.

This clone is a singleton in its sample. V is TRBV12-3 or TRBV12-4 and J is TRBJ2-2; perhaps TRBD1 as D (6 bases). V lost 8 bases and J lost 3, with 10 bases in between. The CDR3 extends over 13 amino acids. DNA of the CDR3: TGTGCCAGCTGGACAGATTACACCGGGGAGCTGTTTTTT. Its protein product is CASWTDYTGELFF.

The V gene is TRBV12-2, the J gene TRBJ2-7; the table's D call, TRBD2, has no DNA check behind it. TRBV12-2 is recorded as a pseudogene. The CDR3 sequence is 16 residues long. The chain's CDR3 is CASRLARGGGDYEQYV. The CDR3 DNA reads TGTGCAAGTCGCTTAGCGCGGGGAGGTGGGGACTACGAGCAGTACGTC.

The rearrangement uses TRBV11-2 and TRBJ1-2; TRBD1 might be the D (5 bases). The V end lost 5 bases, the J end lost 8 bases, and 18 bases lay between the germline ends. The CDR3 length is 14 residues. Germline CDR1 is SGHAT and CDR2 is FQNNGV. The CDR3: CASSALQAAMGYTF. The CDR3 nucleotides read TGTGCCAGCAGCGCGTTACAGGCTGCTATGGGCTACACCTTC.

The chain has TRBV7-2 and TRBJ1-2; D gene ambiguous. Germline V gene lookup returns CDR1 SGHTA and CDR2 FQGNSA. CDR3 length equals 15 residues. V dropped 5 bases and J dropped 4 bases, with 17 bases sitting between them. The CDR3 DNA reads TGTGCCAGCAGCCCCCTGGTTCTTAGCCTCTATGGCTACACCTTC. Amino acids: CASSPLVLSLYGYTF.

The chain uses TRBV28 and TRBJ2-3; TRBD2 matches at 13 bases. Germline values: CDR1 MDHEN, CDR2 SYDVKM. This CDR3 is 16 amino acids long. The junction had 6 bases not matched to a gene; V was cut back by 4 bases and J by 5 bases. CDR3 region: CASSSLAGGHRDTQYF. DNA of the CDR3: TGTGCCAGCAGTTCACTAGCGGGGGGGCACAGAGATACGCAGTATTTT.